What follows are 27 T cell receptor beta chains derived from one specimen sequenced in a study of T-cell memory formation after mild COVID-19. TCRdb reanalysed the 5' RACE reads using MiXCR and keeps one entry per CDR3 protein. In the table there are about 100,000 distinct CDR3 sequences, 13% to 15% of which are singletons. Source material: PBMCs or a T cell subset sorted from them (not recorded which). These receptors all come from a man younger than 30 who had mild COVID-19 (a few samples of this study predate the infection). Cell type and time point are not known.

This clonotype was found a few times. CDR3 DNA: TGCAGCGCAACACAACTGACAGGGCAGGGAAATGAGCAGTTCTTC. Its protein product is CSATQLTGQGNEQFF. The gene calls are TRBV29-1 and TRBJ2-1, with 7 bases lining up with TRBD1. The trim removed 7 bases at V and 7 bases at J, leaving 16 bases unmatched. Germline lookup yields CDR1 SQVTM and CDR2 ANQGSEA. The CDR3 consists of 15 residues.

This chain links TRBV4-1 with TRBJ2-3, with unresolved D. This CDR3 has 14 residues. Germline-derived CDR1 and CDR2 are MGHRA and YSYEKL. V was trimmed by 0 bases and J by 5 bases, leaving 9 bases between them. The CDR3 nucleotides read TGCGCCAGCAGCCAAGACCCTATACTAGATACGCAGTATTTT. This gives the protein CASSQDPILDTQYF.

The chain has TRBV27 and TRBJ2-7, with TRBD1 identical over 7 bases. The germline CDR1 and CDR2 sequences are MNHEY and SMNVEV (reference sequence). This CDR3 comprises 15 residues. The V and J ends lost 8 bases and 3 bases, in that order; junction bases with no gene match: 13. The chain's CDR3 is CASGSLDRPFYEQYF. The CDR3 nucleotides are TGTGCCAGCGGCTCCTTGGACAGGCCCTTCTACGAGCAGTACTTC.

This clonotype was observed many times. The gene calls are TRBV7-9 and TRBJ2-1; D gene uncertain. CDR3 length equals 13 residues. V dropped 2 bases and J dropped 5 bases, with 7 bases sitting between them. The germline gives CDR1 SEHNR, CDR2 FQNEAQ (reference sequence). The CDR3 DNA is TGTGCCAGCAGCTTAACCGCGAACAATGAGCAGTTCTTC. This encodes CASSLTANNEQFF. Variable domain in full (rest from reference TRBV7-9 and TRBJ2-1): DTGVSQNPRHKITKRGQNVTFRCDPISEHNRLYWYRQTLGQGPEFLTYFQNEAQLEKSRLLSDRFSAERPKGSFSTLEIQRTEQGDSAMYLCASSLTANNEQFFGPGTRLTVL.

This chain joins TRBV7-9 and TRBJ1-2; D is perhaps TRBD1 (5 bases). With 5 bases removed from V and 4 bases from J, the gap between germline ends came to 11 bases. The CDR3 consists of 13 residues. The germline CDR1 and CDR2 sequences are SEHNR and FQNEAQ (reference sequence). CDR3 region: CASSGDSTYGYTF. CDR3 coding DNA: TGTGCCAGCAGCGGCGACAGCACCTATGGCTACACCTTC.

The chain combines TRBV5-8 with TRBJ2-7, with 10 bases matching TRBD1. The CDR3 spans 15 residues. CDR1 is SGHTS, CDR2 YDEGEE, per germline. V trimming: 0 bases; J trimming: 4 bases; junction bases outside the gene matches: 4. The CDR3 loop is CASSLDRDRGYEQYV. As DNA, the CDR3 is TGTGCCAGCAGCTTGGACCGGGACAGGGGATACGAGCAGTACGTC.

This clonotype was seen only a few times. This sequence joins TRBV24-1 and TRBJ2-3; D ambiguous. The V end lost 4 bases, the J end lost 4 bases, and 2 bases lay between the germline ends. The germline V gene has CDR1 KGHDR and CDR2 SFDVKD. CDR3 length equals 11 residues. CDR3 region: CATSEADTQYF. CDR3 coding DNA: TGTGCCACCAGTGAGGCAGATACGCAGTATTTT.

This clonotype was counted between two and nine times. This rearrangement joins TRBV19 to TRBJ1-5, with a tentative D call TRBD1 (5 bases). There are 14 residues in the CDR3. Trimming took 8 bases from V and 0 from J, leaving 11 bases between them. Germline V gene data show CDR1 as LNHDA and CDR2 as SQIVND (reference sequence). For the CDR3, the DNA is TGTGCCAGTCAACCCGGGGGTAGCAATCAGCCCCAGCATTTT. As protein: CASQPGGSNQPQHF.

The chain recombines TRBV12-3 or TRBV12-4 with TRBJ1-1; D remains ambiguous. This CDR3 spans 11 amino acids. Trimming took off 6 bases at V and 10 bases at J, with 12 bases between the two ends. For the CDR3, the DNA is TGTGCCAGCAGCCACAGTTTTCGAGCTTTCTTT. The encoded protein is CASSHSFRAFF.

The table lists this clonotype with a few counts. The chain has TRBV6-5 and TRBJ2-1; 8 bases agree with TRBD2. The CDR3 loop spans 15 amino acids. V was clipped by 6 bases and J by 0 bases; unmatched bases: 4. Germline V CDR1 and CDR2: MNHEY, SVGAGI. CDR3 amino acids: CASSRSGSSYNEQFF. The CDR3 DNA sequence: TGTGCCAGCAGCCGCAGCGGGAGCTCCTACAATGAGCAGTTCTTC.

In its sample, this clonotype was seen a few times. The CDR3 region is CASRETGSSGYTF. The DNA for the CDR3 is TGTGCCAGCCGAGAGACAGGGAGCAGTGGCTACACCTTC. The chain is built from TRBV28 and TRBJ1-2; the match to TRBD1 covers 7 bases. The CDR3 has 13 residues. The V segment lost 8 bases and the J segment 7 bases; nucleotides outside the gene matches: 10. Germline CDR1 is MDHEN and CDR2 is SYDVKM.

This clonotype has a handful of counts. This chain joins TRBV23-1 and TRBJ2-7; D is undetermined. TRBV23-1 is flagged as an ORF with uncertain function. The ends were cut back, 5 bases at V and 6 bases at J, with 14 bases in the middle. CDR3 length equals 13 residues. The CDR3 DNA sequence: TGCGCCAGCAGTAGGAATCGCTTGGGCGAGCAGTACGTC. Residues: CASSRNRLGEQYV.

The CDR3 DNA follows: TGTGCCAGCAGTGACTCCGCGGGCACAGATACGCAGTATTTT. Its translation: CASSDSAGTDTQYF. The gene calls are TRBV6-4 and TRBJ2-3; D is unresolved. The CDR3 is 14 amino acids. Looked up from germline, CDR1 is MRHNA and CDR2 is SNTAGT. V was shortened by 0 bases and J by 1 base, with 5 bases between the two germline ends.

This clonotype turned up a few times. The rearrangement uses TRBV12-3 or TRBV12-4 and TRBJ1-5, with D possibly TRBD1 on 6 matching bases. With 5 bases removed from V and 7 bases from J, the gap between germline ends came to 15 bases. The CDR3 contains 14 residues. DNA for the CDR3: TGTGCCAGCAGTCATAACAGGGAACAACAGCCCCAGCATTTT. This encodes CASSHNREQQPQHF.

This clonotype was picked up a small number of times. The chain joins TRBV20-1 to TRBJ2-2, with D hard to call. V was shortened by 0 bases and J by 8 bases, with 16 bases between the two germline ends. Germline CDR1 is DFQATT and CDR2 is SNEGSKA (reference sequence). The CDR3 contains 15 residues. This CDR3 reads CSAREAGGRLGELFF. The CDR3 DNA sequence: TGCAGTGCTAGAGAGGCAGGTGGCAGGCTAGGGGAGCTGTTTTTT.

V and J are TRBV14 and TRBJ2-7; the D is unclear. The CDR3 totals 13 residues. Trimming shortened V by 8 bases and J by 1 base, and 12 bases separated the two germline ends. Germline V CDR1 and CDR2: SGHDN, FVKESK. The CDR3 DNA sequence: TGTGCCAGCTCCCCCCGCCTTTCCTACGAGCAGTACTTC. Translation gives CASSPRLSYEQYF.

There are a few counts of this clonotype. The chain couples TRBV6-2 or TRBV6-3 to TRBJ1-1; 11 positions agree with TRBD1. This CDR3 has 15 residues. Losses at the gene ends were 5 bases for V and 5 bases for J; bases not matched to a gene: 7. Germline V gives CDR1 MNHEY, CDR2 SVGEGT. The CDR3 region has the DNA TGTGCCAGCAGTCCGGACAGGGGGCGTCATACTGAAGCTTTCTTT. This gives the protein CASSPDRGRHTEAFF.

V and J are TRBV7-9 and TRBJ2-5; 7 bases line up with TRBD2. The J segment lost 1 base and the V segment lost 5 bases, leaving 7 bases of the junction unmatched. This CDR3 region has 15 residues. Germline V gene lookup returns CDR1 SEHNR and CDR2 FQNEAQ (reference sequence). CDR3 nucleotide sequence: TGTGCCAGCAGCGGTGGCCCTAGCGGCCAAGAGACCCAGTACTTC. Amino acids: CASSGGPSGQETQYF.

The rearrangement uses TRBV4-1 and TRBJ2-2, with D possibly being TRBD1 (6 bases). Germline-derived CDR1 and CDR2 are MGHRA and YSYEKL. V lost 5 bases to trimming and J lost 0 bases, with 7 bases between them. This CDR3 comprises 14 residues. The CDR3 DNA sequence: TGCGCCAGCAGCACAGGGCCGAACACCGGGGAGCTGTTTTTT. Translation gives CASSTGPNTGELFF.

The chain joins TRBV5-1 to TRBJ2-4; tentative D call: TRBD1 (5 bases). This CDR3 is built from 17 residues. CDR1 is SGHRS and CDR2 is YFSETQ in the germline V gene. V was cut by 0 bases and J by 0 bases, with 13 bases left in between. As DNA, the CDR3 is TGCGCCAGCAGCTTGGACGTGGGGCAGCTAGCCAAAAACATTCAGTACTTC. As protein: CASSLDVGQLAKNIQYF.

The chain links TRBV12-5 to TRBJ2-6, with a weak D call TRBD2 (7 bases). The CDR3 runs to 18 residues. Germline V gene lookup returns CDR1 LGHNT and CDR2 FRNRAP. Trimming stripped 6 bases from V and 1 base from J, with 19 bases between. The CDR3 loop is CASGLPPGEGSGANVLTF. CDR3 DNA sequence: TGTGCTAGTGGCCTGCCCCCAGGGGAGGGATCTGGGGCCAACGTCCTGACTTTC.

The rearrangement joins TRBV12-3 or TRBV12-4 to TRBJ2-7, with D hard to call. The CDR3 has 11 amino acids. The V and J ends lost 2 bases and 7 bases respectively, with 6 bases between them. The CDR3 loop is CASSLLGEQYF. CDR3 DNA: TGTGCCAGCAGTTTACTGGGGGAGCAGTACTTC.

This clonotype occurred many times. The rearrangement uses TRBV4-3 and TRBJ1-2; a possible D gene is TRBD1 (5 bases). CDR1 and CDR2 (germline): LGHNA, YSLEER. V was cut by 0 bases and J by 0 bases, with 14 bases left in between. This CDR3 has 17 amino acids. The chain's CDR3 is CASSQDPSGAANYGYTF. CDR3 nucleotides: TGCGCCAGCAGCCAAGATCCTAGCGGGGCCGCTAACTATGGCTACACCTTC.

A few counts support this clonotype. The chain employs TRBV7-9 and TRBJ2-1; TRBD1 agrees at 8 bases. J gave up 5 bases and V 5 bases, and 8 bases lay outside the gene matches. CDR3 length: 15 amino acids. Germline V CDR1 and CDR2: SEHNR, FQNEAQ (reference sequence). CDR3: CASSPQGASHNEQFF. In DNA, the CDR3 is TGTGCCAGCAGCCCCCAGGGGGCCTCTCACAATGAGCAGTTCTTC.

This clonotype was seen a few times. The rearrangement links TRBV7-9 to TRBJ1-6; D might be TRBD1 (6 bases). Germline V gene sequence: CDR1 SEHNR, CDR2 FQNEAQ (reference sequence). The V and J ends lost 5 bases and 9 bases respectively, with 11 bases between them. The CDR3 extends over 13 amino acids. CDR3 nucleotide sequence: TGTGCCAGCAGCCGGTTGGACAGTTCACCCCTCCACTTT. It specifies CASSRLDSSPLHF. The variable domain in full, with the rest retrieved from reference TRBV7-9 and TRBJ1-6, is DTGVSQNPRHKITKRGQNVTFRCDPISEHNRLYWYRQTLGQGPEFLTYFQNEAQLEKSRLLSDRFSAERPKGSFSTLEIQRTEQGDSAMYLCASSRLDSSPLHFGNGTRLTVT.

Only a few counts were recorded for this clonotype. The chain has TRBV6-5 and TRBJ1-4; the D is unclear. V lost 2 bases and J lost 5, with 6 bases in between. Germline lookup yields CDR1 MNHEY and CDR2 SVGAGI. This CDR3 has 13 amino acids. The chain's CDR3 is CASSYRENEKLFF. The DNA of the CDR3 is TGTGCCAGCAGTTACAGGGAGAATGAAAAACTGTTTTTT.

This chain connects TRBV4-2 to TRBJ1-5, with 8 bases identical to TRBD1. J gave up 0 bases and V 4 bases, and 5 bases lay outside the gene matches. Germline CDR1 reads LGHNA; CDR2 reads YNFKEQ. There are 16 residues in the CDR3. The CDR3: CASSLQGASSNQPQHF. CDR3 nucleotides: TGTGCCAGCAGCCTTCAGGGGGCGAGTAGCAATCAGCCCCAGCATTTT.